These 20 T cell receptor beta chains came from one sample sequenced in a study of CD8 T cells in ankylosing spondylitis. Each CDR3 protein is one row after TCRdb ran MiXCR on the 5' RACE reads. The table lists over 700,000 distinct CDR3 sequences, 19% of them singletons. Study observations and caveats: Made up of eight highly homologous variants, a TCR beta motif appeared characteristic of ankylosing spondylitis blood.

These receptors lack a known antigen. Sequenced sample: blood, either unsorted or a sorted T cell fraction (not recorded which). The receptors here all came from a male donor with ankylosing spondylitis.

The J gene is TRBJ2-1, the V gene TRBV25-1; 9 bases align to TRBD1. This CDR3 comprises 13 residues. CDR1 and CDR2 from the germline V gene are MGHDK and SYGVNS. V was clipped by 6 bases and J by 8 bases; unmatched bases: 5. The CDR3 DNA sequence: TGTGCCAGCAGAGGACAGGGGAAGTATGAGCAGTTCTTC. Translating it yields CASRGQGKYEQFF.

This chain uses TRBV4-1 with TRBJ2-1; D may be TRBD2 (6 bases). The V gene's germline CDR1 is MGHRA and CDR2 YSYEKL. Between the trimmed V and J ends, which lost 0 bases and 4 bases, there was a span of 10 bases. This CDR3 has 15 amino acids. The CDR3 bases are TGCGCCAGCAGCCAAGAATTGACTAGTTACAATGAGCAGTTCTTC. Translation gives CASSQELTSYNEQFF.

This clonotype showed up just a few times. This chain links TRBV21-1 with TRBJ2-7; TRBD2, the table's D call, lacks a check against the DNA. TRBV21-1 is flagged as a pseudogene. The CDR3 runs to 17 residues. CDR3 nucleotide sequence: TGTGCCAGCAGCAAACAATATCAGAGCGGGAGGAACTACGAGCAGTACTTC. Encoded protein: CASSKQYQSGRNYEQYF.

V gene TRBV4-3 combines with J gene TRBJ1-4; TRBD1 is a possible D gene (5 bases). The germline V and J ends were trimmed by 4 bases and 3 bases, with 12 bases remaining between them. In germline, CDR1 is LGHNA, CDR2 YSLEER. This CDR3 has 15 residues. The CDR3 sequence: CASSPGGLANEKLFF. The CDR3 DNA sequence: TGCGCCAGCAGCCCGGGGGGTTTGGCTAATGAAAAACTGTTTTTT.

The chain couples TRBV10-3 to TRBJ2-5, with D uncertain. From germline, CDR1 is ENHRY and CDR2 SYGVKD. The V gene lost 3 bases and the J gene lost 1 base, with 3 bases spanning the gap. The CDR3 extends over 12 amino acids. CDR3 DNA: TGTGCCATCAGTGACGGCCAAGAGACCCAGTACTTC. Its translation: CAISDGQETQYF.

This clonotype was counted between two and nine times. The chain joins TRBV5-6 to TRBJ2-1; TRBD2 agrees at 7 bases. The CDR3 sequence is 15 residues long. Germline lookup yields CDR1 SGHDT and CDR2 YYEEEE. J gave up 4 bases and V 2 bases, and 6 bases lay outside the gene matches. The CDR3 protein is CASSFGGGLYNEQFF. The CDR3 region has the DNA TGTGCCAGCAGCTTTGGCGGGGGACTTTACAATGAGCAGTTCTTC. The full variable domain, completed using reference TRBV5-6 and TRBJ2-1, is DAGVTQSPTHLIKTRGQQVTLRCSPKSGHDTVSWYQQALGQGPQFIFQYYEEEERQRGNFPDRFSGHQFPNYSSELNVNALLLGDSALYLCASSFGGGLYNEQFFGPGTRLTVL.

The rearrangement joins TRBV3-1 to TRBJ2-3; D possibly corresponds to TRBD2 (6 bases). CDR1 LGHDT and CDR2 YNNKEL come from the germline V gene (reference sequence). This CDR3 is 13 amino acids long. V lost 3 bases, J lost 9 bases, and 13 bases lay in between. The CDR3 DNA sequence: TGTGCCAGCAGCCAGTGGGACTTTATAACGCAGTATTTT. Translating gives CASSQWDFITQYF.

This clonotype came up many times. The chain employs TRBV5-1 and TRBJ2-7; tentatively, D is TRBD1 (6 bases). The germline CDR1 and CDR2 sequences are SGHRS and YFSETQ. Trimming removed 2 bases from V and 2 bases from J, with 8 bases in between. The CDR3 has 13 amino acids. The CDR3 DNA follows: TGCGCCAGCAGCTTCGACAGGACCTACGAGCAGTACTTC. Its translation: CASSFDRTYEQYF.

This clonotype was counted only a few times. The genes are TRBV11-2 and TRBJ2-2; TRBD1 might be the D (5 bases). The germline V and J ends were trimmed by 7 bases and 4 bases, with 13 bases remaining between them. The CDR3 is 14 residues long. Germline V gene data show CDR1 as SGHAT and CDR2 as FQNNGV. The CDR3 DNA reads as TGTGCCAGCACCTCAGTGGGGCCCACCGGGGAGCTGTTTTTT. Translating gives CASTSVGPTGELFF.

The chain combines TRBV6-5 with TRBJ2-7; 10 nucleotides line up with TRBD2. V trimming: 3 bases; J trimming: 3 bases; junction bases outside the gene matches: 2. The germline V gene has CDR1 MNHEY and CDR2 SVGAGI. The CDR3 runs 14 residues. The CDR3 loop is CASSYLAGDYEQYF. DNA of the CDR3: TGTGCCAGCAGTTATCTAGCGGGGGACTACGAGCAGTACTTC.

This chain links TRBV20-1 with TRBJ2-3; possibly TRBD2 for D (6 bases). This CDR3 has 16 residues. Trimming left V 3 bases short and J 2 bases short, with 18 bases between. Germline lookup yields CDR1 DFQATT and CDR2 SNEGSKA (reference sequence). The CDR3 region has the DNA TGCAGTGCTAGGGGAGGTAGTTTTTCCCCCACAGATACGCAGTATTTT. It specifies CSARGGSFSPTDTQYF.

The chain couples TRBV20-1 to TRBJ1-1, with D possibly TRBD1 on 5 matching bases. Deletions cut 5 bases from V and 2 bases from J, with 15 bases between. The CDR3 sequence is 14 residues long. From germline, CDR1 is DFQATT and CDR2 SNEGSKA (reference sequence). This CDR3 reads CSAEGPGFNTEAFF. DNA for the CDR3: TGCAGTGCTGAAGGTCCAGGGTTTAACACTGAAGCTTTCTTT.

This clonotype has a handful of counts. The J gene is TRBJ2-3, the V gene TRBV3-1; no firm D call. CDR3 length equals 14 residues. V lost 6 bases and J 0 bases, leaving 10 bases between the germline ends. CDR1 and CDR2 (germline): LGHDT, YNNKEL (reference sequence). The CDR3 reads CASSETQSTDTQYF. The CDR3 coding sequence is TGTGCCAGCAGTGAAACCCAGAGCACAGATACGCAGTATTTT.

The genes are TRBV3-1 and TRBJ1-1; D remains ambiguous. CDR1 LGHDT and CDR2 YNNKEL come from the germline V gene (reference sequence). V was shortened by 4 bases and J by 1 base, with 19 bases between the two germline ends. The CDR3 spans 17 residues. CDR3 coding DNA: TGTGCCAGCAGCCCAGGACGGATTCGACCATCGAACACTGAAGCTTTCTTT. Residues: CASSPGRIRPSNTEAFF.

A remark on this clonotype: With a much larger clone just one base away, this may be a read error. The V and J genes are TRBV11-2 and TRBJ1-1; D is possibly TRBD1 (6 bases). The CDR3 is 15 amino acids. Germline V CDR1 and CDR2: SGHAT, FQNNGV. V lost 1 base, J lost 1 base, and 10 bases lay in between. The DNA of the CDR3 is TGTGCCAGCAGCTTAGTCGGGGGCTGGAACACTGAAGCTTTCTTT. Translation gives CASSLVGGWNTEAFF.

The CDR3 loop is CASRPTGDGANVLTF. CDR3 DNA sequence: TGTGCCAGCAGACCCACAGGGGACGGGGCCAACGTCCTGACTTTC. The gene calls are TRBV6-1 and TRBJ2-6; 7 bases agree with TRBD1. CDR3 size: 15 residues. Germline V gives CDR1 MNHNS, CDR2 SASEGT. Germline trimming cut 6 bases from V and 4 bases from J; bases unmatched to any gene: 6.

This clonotype was observed at least ten times. The J gene is TRBJ2-6, the V gene TRBV7-3, with 9 bases lining up with TRBD1. This CDR3 is built from 19 residues. J gave up 0 bases and V 2 bases, and 8 bases lay outside the gene matches. CDR1 and CDR2 (germline): SGHTA, FQGTGA. In DNA form, the CDR3 reads TGTGCCAGCAGCTTAGTCCCTGGACAGGGGCCCTCTGGGGCCAACGTCCTGACTTTC. This codes for CASSLVPGQGPSGANVLTF. The full variable domain, its missing parts supplied by reference TRBV7-3 and TRBJ2-6, is GAGVSQTPSNKVTEKGKYVELRCDPISGHTALYWYRQSLGQGPEFLIYFQGTGAADDSGLPNDRFFAVRPEGSVSTLKIQRTERGDSAVYLCASSLVPGQGPSGANVLTFGAGSRLTVL.

The chain couples TRBV30 to TRBJ2-1; no firm D call. Trimming cost V 3 bases and J 8 bases, with 8 bases left between them. The CDR3 is 11 amino acids. Germline V gene data show CDR1 as GTSNPN and CDR2 as SVGIG (reference sequence). The CDR3 spells CAWRTTHEQFF. In DNA form, the CDR3 reads TGTGCCTGGAGAACGACGCATGAGCAGTTCTTC. The full variable domain, in which reference TRBV30 and TRBJ2-1 provide the parts outside the CDR3, is SQTIHQWPATLVQPVGSPLSLECTVEGTSNPNLYWYRQAAGRGLQLLFYSVGIGQISSEVPQNLSASRPQDRQFILSSKKLLLSDSGFYLCAWRTTHEQFFGPGTRLTVL.

There are a few counts of this clonotype. This chain's CDR3 is CASSISPQGGQPQHF. For the CDR3, the DNA is TGTGCCAGTAGTATCAGCCCTCAAGGGGGTCAGCCCCAGCATTTT. The V gene is TRBV19, the J gene TRBJ1-5; a possible D gene is TRBD1 (6 bases). Per the germline V gene, CDR1 is LNHDA and CDR2 is SQIVND (reference sequence). The CDR3 covers 15 residues. V was trimmed by 3 bases and J by 6 bases, leaving 15 bases between them.

This clonotype was counted at least ten times. The V gene is TRBV12-3 or TRBV12-4, the J gene TRBJ2-3; D tentatively fits TRBD1 or TRBD2 (5 bases each). The CDR3 totals 14 residues. V dropped 4 bases and J dropped 2 bases, with 10 bases sitting between them. This CDR3 reads CASSSGTATDTQYF. CDR3 DNA: TGTGCCAGCAGTTCCGGGACGGCCACAGATACGCAGTATTTT.